This T cell receptor (beta chain) stems from a study of control samples from healthy donors and cancer patients. The data were produced by immunoSEQ multiplex PCR, yet TCRdb's version contains in-frame clones alone and is incomplete. The sample contains about 92,000 clones, roughly four fifths of which appear only once. Sequencing input: blood. The TCR sequence derives from a woman aged 60-75 years in good health.

The CDR3 sequence: CASRSWGGESDTQYF. The DNA for the CDR3 is TGTGCCAGCAGATCGTGGGGGGGAGAGTCGGATACGCAGTATTTT. The V gene is TRBV27, the J gene TRBJ2-3, with 7 bases that match TRBD2. The CDR3 totals 15 residues. Germline-derived CDR1 and CDR2 are MNHEY and SMNVEV (reference sequence). The V and J ends lost 6 bases and 6 bases, in that order; junction bases with no gene match: 12.